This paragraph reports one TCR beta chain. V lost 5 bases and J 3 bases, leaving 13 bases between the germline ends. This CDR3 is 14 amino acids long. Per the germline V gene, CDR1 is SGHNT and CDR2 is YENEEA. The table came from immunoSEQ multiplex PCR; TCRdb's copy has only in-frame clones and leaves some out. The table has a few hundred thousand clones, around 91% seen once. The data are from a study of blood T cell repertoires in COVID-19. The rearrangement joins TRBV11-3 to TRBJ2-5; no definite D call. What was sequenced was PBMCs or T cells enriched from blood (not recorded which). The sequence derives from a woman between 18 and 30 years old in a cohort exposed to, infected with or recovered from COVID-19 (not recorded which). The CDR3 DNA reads TGTGCCAGCAGCCTCAGACTCCGTGAAGAGACCCAGTACTTC. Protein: CASSLRLREETQYF.